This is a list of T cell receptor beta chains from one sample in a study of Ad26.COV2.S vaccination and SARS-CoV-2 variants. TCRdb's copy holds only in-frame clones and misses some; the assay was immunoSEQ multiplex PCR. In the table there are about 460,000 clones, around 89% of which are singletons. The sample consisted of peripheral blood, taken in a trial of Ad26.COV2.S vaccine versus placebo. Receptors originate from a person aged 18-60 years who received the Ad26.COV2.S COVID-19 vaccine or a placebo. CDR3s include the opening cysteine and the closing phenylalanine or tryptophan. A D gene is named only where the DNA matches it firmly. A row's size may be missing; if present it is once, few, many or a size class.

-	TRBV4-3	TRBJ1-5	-	CASSQDSWTGSPGNQPQHF	TGCGCCAGCAGCCAAGATTCATGGACTGGGAGTCCGGGCAATCAGCCCCAGCATTTT
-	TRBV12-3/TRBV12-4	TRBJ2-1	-	CASSLSRYNEQFF	TGTGCCAGCAGTTTAAGCAGATACAATGAGCAGTTCTTC
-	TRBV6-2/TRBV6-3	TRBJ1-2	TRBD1	CASSYRQGGSEGYTF	TGTGCCAGCAGTTACCGACAGGGGGGTAGTGAAGGCTACACCTTC
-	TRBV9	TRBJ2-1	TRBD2	CASSAQAGGPNEQFF	TGTGCCAGCAGCGCTCAAGCGGGGGGGCCAAATGAGCAGTTCTTC
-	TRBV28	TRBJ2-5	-	CASSFSGLGTQYF	TGTGCCAGCAGTTTTAGTGGGTTAGGGACCCAGTACTTC
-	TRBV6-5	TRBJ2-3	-	CASRTTGFRGDTQYF	TGTGCCAGCAGAACAACAGGGTTTAGGGGAGATACGCAGTATTTT
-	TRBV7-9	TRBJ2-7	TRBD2	CASSLNWGGNYEQYF	TGTGCCAGCAGCTTAAATTGGGGAGGGAACTACGAGCAGTACTTC
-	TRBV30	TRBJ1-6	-	CAWTGQSNSPLHF	TGTGCCTGGACCGGACAGTCCAATTCACCCCTCCACTTT
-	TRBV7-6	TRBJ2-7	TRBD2	CASSTASGRHEQYF	TGTGCCAGCAGCACAGCTAGCGGGAGACACGAGCAGTACTTC
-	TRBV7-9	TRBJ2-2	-	CASSLSLRTANTGELFF	TGTGCCAGCAGCTTATCCCTTCGAACGGCGAACACCGGGGAGCTGTTTTTT
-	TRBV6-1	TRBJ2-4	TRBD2	CASSATSWLAKNIQYF	TGTGCCAGCAGTGCGACTAGCTGGCTAGCCAAAAACATTCAGTACTTC
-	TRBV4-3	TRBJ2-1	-	CASSQDFSMNEQFF	TGCGCCAGCAGCCAAGATTTTTCGATGAATGAGCAGTTCTTC
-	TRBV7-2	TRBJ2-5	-	CASSLAGRGETQYF	TGTGCCAGCAGCTTAGCGGGCCGGGGAGAGACCCAGTACTTC
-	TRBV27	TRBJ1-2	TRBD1	CASSLTQGSSRRRPYGYTF	TGTGCCAGCAGTCTCACACAGGGGTCCAGCAGAAGACGACCCTATGGCTACACCTTC
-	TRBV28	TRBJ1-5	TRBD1	CASSLLVRGHQPQHF	TGTGCCAGCAGTTTATTGGTTAGGGGGCATCAGCCCCAGCATTTT
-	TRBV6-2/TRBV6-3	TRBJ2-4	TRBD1	CASSSGRGTGGSLAKNIQYF	TGTGCCAGCAGCTCCGGGCGCGGGACAGGGGGTTCATTAGCCAAAAACATTCAGTACTTC
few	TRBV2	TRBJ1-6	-	CASSAGMGAGDSPLHF	TGTGCCAGCAGTGCGGGTATGGGGGCAGGTGATTCACCCCTCCACTTT
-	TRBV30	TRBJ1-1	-	CAWSTAGSTFF	TGTGCCTGGAGTACTGCGGGGTCTACTTTCTTT
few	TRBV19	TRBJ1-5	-	CASRETGFGHQPQHF	TGTGCCAGTAGAGAAACAGGTTTTGGGCATCAGCCCCAGCATTTT